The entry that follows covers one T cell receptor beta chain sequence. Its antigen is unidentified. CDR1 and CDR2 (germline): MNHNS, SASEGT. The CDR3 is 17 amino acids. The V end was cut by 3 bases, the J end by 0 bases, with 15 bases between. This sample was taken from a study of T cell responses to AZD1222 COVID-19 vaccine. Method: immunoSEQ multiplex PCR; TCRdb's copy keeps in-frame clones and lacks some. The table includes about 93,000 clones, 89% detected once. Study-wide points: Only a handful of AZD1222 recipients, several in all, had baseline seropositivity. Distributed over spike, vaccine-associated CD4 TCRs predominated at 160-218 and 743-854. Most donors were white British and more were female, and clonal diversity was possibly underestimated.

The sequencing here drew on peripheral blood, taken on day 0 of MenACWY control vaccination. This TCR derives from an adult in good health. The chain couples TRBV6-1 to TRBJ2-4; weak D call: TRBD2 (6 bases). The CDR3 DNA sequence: TGTGCCAGCAGTGATCCTATGGGAGGACTAGCCAAAAACATTCAGTACTTC. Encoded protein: CASSDPMGGLAKNIQYF.